The source of this T cell receptor (beta chain) is a study of T cell clonotyping in hematopoietic cell transplantation. Libraries were prepared by immunoSEQ multiplex PCR; TCRdb keeps only in-frame clonotypes and omits some of them. Of some 4,300 clones listed, 90% are singletons. Sequencing was done on a sample of peripheral blood mononuclear cells. This sequence originates from a man in his forties in good health. Some clones in this sample may be carry-over from other donors' samples.

CDR3 bases: TGTGCCAGCAGCTTACTGACAGGGGGAATACCAACTAATGAAAAACTGTTTTTT. It specifies CASSLLTGGIPTNEKLFF. The genes are TRBV7-2 and TRBJ1-4, with TRBD1 matching over 9 bases. After removal of 2 bases from V and 0 bases from J, the junction contained 7 bases not matched to a gene. Germline-derived CDR1 and CDR2 are SGHTA and FQGNSA. The CDR3 totals 18 residues.